Each of the 24 T cell receptor beta chains below was sequenced from the same sample in a study of blood T cell repertoires in COVID-19. TCRdb's copy holds only in-frame clones and misses some; the assay was immunoSEQ multiplex PCR. The repertoire has about 190,000 clones, under 85% of them found once; the top ten carry 15% to 20%. The sequencing sample was made of peripheral blood. The receptors stem from a man aged 55 to 70 with active or convalescent COVID-19.

The chain is built from TRBV11-3 and TRBJ2-5; 7 bases are a match to TRBD1. Germline V gene data show CDR1 as SGHNT and CDR2 as YENEEA. The V gene end was trimmed by 1 base and the J gene end by 1 base; junction bases not matched to a gene: 3. There are 15 residues in the CDR3. The CDR3 protein is CASSLGGQIQETQYF. CDR3 sequence (DNA): TGTGCCAGCAGCTTAGGGGGACAGATCCAAGAGACCCAGTACTTC. The full variable domain, with the rest looked up from reference TRBV11-3 and TRBJ2-5, is EAGVVQSPRYKIIEKKQPVAFWCNPISGHNTLYWYLQNLGQGPELLIRYENEEAVDDSQLPKDRFSAERLKGVDSTLKIQPAELGDSAVYLCASSLGGQIQETQYFGPGTRLLVL.

The CDR3: CASSPRGGLHEQYF. The CDR3 bases are TGTGCCAGCTCACCCCGGGGGGGATTGCACGAGCAGTACTTC. This rearrangement joins TRBV18 to TRBJ2-7; TRBD2 agrees at 8 bases. V trimming: 3 bases; J trimming: 5 bases; junction bases outside the gene matches: 6. CDR3 length equals 14 residues. Germline CDR1 reads KGHSH; CDR2 reads LQKENI.

This clone was counted between two and nine times. V gene TRBV7-6 combines with J gene TRBJ2-7, with TRBD2 identical over 11 bases. Germline V gene data show CDR1 as SGHVS and CDR2 as FNYEAQ. This CDR3 is built from 16 residues. With V trimmed by 1 base and J by 6 bases, 8 bases remained unmatched. The CDR3 DNA reads TGTGCCAGCAGCTTAGATTTAGCGGGAGGGCCGCTCGAGCAGTACTTC. Its translation: CASSLDLAGGPLEQYF.

V and J are TRBV9 and TRBJ2-5, with D possibly matching TRBD2 (6 bases). Germline CDR1 reads SGDLS; CDR2 reads YYNGEE. This CDR3 has 15 amino acids. V lost 6 bases and J 3 bases, leaving 18 bases between the germline ends. The CDR3 DNA reads as TGTGCCAGCACCATGGATAGCGGATTAAAAGAGACCCAGTACTTC. Translated, it gives CASTMDSGLKETQYF.

This chain joins TRBV3-1 (or the pseudogene TRBV3-2) and TRBJ2-1; TRBD2 matches at 13 bases. The CDR3 runs 16 residues. Unmatched junction bases numbered 4, after V lost 0 bases and J lost 8 bases. Per the germline V gene, CDR1 is LGHDT and CDR2 is YNNKEL (reference sequence). The CDR3 bases are TGTGCCAGCAGCCAAGATGGGACTAGCGGGGTCCATGAGCAGTTCTTC. Translated: CASSQDGTSGVHEQFF.

This clone has a single count. J is TRBJ2-7 and V is TRBV5-1; D call uncertain. The germline V gene has CDR1 SGHRS and CDR2 YFSETQ. Trimming stripped 1 base from V and 6 bases from J, with 11 bases between. The CDR3 is 13 residues long. The CDR3 protein is CASSLLLSGEQYF. CDR3 in DNA: TGCGCCAGCAGCTTGCTTCTTTCGGGCGAGCAGTACTTC. Using reference TRBV5-1 and TRBJ2-7 for the parts outside the CDR3, the full variable domain is KAGVTQTPRYLIKTRGQQVTLSCSPISGHRSVSWYQQTPGQGLQFLFEYFSETQRNKGNFPGRFSGRQFSNSRSEMNVSTLELGDSALYLCASSLLLSGEQYFGPGTRLTVT.

This chain joins TRBV6-2 or TRBV6-3 and TRBJ1-6; 9 bases map to TRBD1. CDR3 length: 15 amino acids. V shed 6 bases, J shed 5 bases, and the junction held 5 bases outside the gene matches. In germline, CDR1 is MNHEY, CDR2 SVGEGT. CDR3 coding DNA: TGTGCCAGCAGCACCGGGACAGGGAATAATTCACCCCTCCACTTT. Protein product: CASSTGTGNNSPLHF.

The rearrangement links TRBV5-4 to TRBJ1-1; D is unclear. V dropped 4 bases and J dropped 7 bases, with 14 bases sitting between them. Germline CDR1 reads SGHNT; CDR2 reads YYREEE (reference sequence). There are 13 residues in the CDR3. The CDR3 here is CASSAELSGEAFF. The CDR3 coding sequence is TGTGCCAGCAGCGCGGAACTTAGCGGTGAAGCTTTCTTT. Supplemented by reference TRBV5-4 and TRBJ1-1, the full variable domain reads ETGVTQSPTHLIKTRGQQVTLRCSSQSGHNTVSWYQQALGQGPQFIFQYYREEENGRGNFPPRFSGLQFPNYSSELNVNALELDDSALYLCASSAELSGEAFFGQGTRLTVV.

The J gene is TRBJ2-7, the V gene TRBV11-2; 10 bases are shared with TRBD2. J gave up 3 bases and V 4 bases, and 6 bases lay outside the gene matches. The CDR3 is 15 amino acids. CDR1 and CDR2 (germline): SGHAT, FQNNGV. This CDR3 reads CASSYGLAANYEQYF. CDR3 sequence (DNA): TGTGCCAGCAGCTACGGACTAGCGGCCAACTACGAGCAGTACTTC.

This chain uses TRBV28 with TRBJ2-2; TRBD2 matches at 13 bases. J gave up 3 bases and V 6 bases, and 10 bases lay outside the gene matches. The germline CDR1 and CDR2 sequences are MDHEN and SYDVKM. There are 18 residues in the CDR3. Written as DNA, the CDR3 is TGTGCCAGCAGCCCACTAGCGGGAGGGCCGACGGACACCGGGGAGCTGTTTTTT. This translates into CASSPLAGGPTDTGELFF.

The V call is TRBV12-3 or TRBV12-4, the J call TRBJ2-2, with D perhaps matching TRBD2 (6 bases). The V end lost 2 bases, the J end lost 5 bases, and 6 bases lay between the germline ends. This CDR3 comprises 13 residues. This chain's CDR3 is CASSLRGTGELFF. CDR3 nucleotides: TGTGCCAGCAGTTTACGGGGGACCGGGGAGCTGTTTTTT.

The chain is built from TRBV4-3 and TRBJ2-7, with D uncertain. V lost 1 base and J 2 bases, leaving 9 bases between the germline ends. Germline V gives CDR1 LGHNA, CDR2 YSLEER. This CDR3 contains 14 residues. The CDR3 region has the DNA TGCGCCAGCAGCCAAGGACGGAGTGCCTACGAGCAGTACTTC. As protein: CASSQGRSAYEQYF.

V usage is TRBV18 and J usage is TRBJ1-4, with D unclear. V was trimmed by 3 bases and J by 8 bases, leaving 10 bases between them. Germline CDR1 reads KGHSH; CDR2 reads LQKENI. The CDR3 extends over 13 amino acids. The CDR3, as DNA: TGTGCCAGCTCACCTAGTCCACGGGAAAAACTGTTTTTT. This encodes CASSPSPREKLFF.

V is TRBV5-8 and J is TRBJ2-3; the D gene is possibly TRBD1 (6 bases). Trimming removed 3 bases from V and 8 bases from J, with 19 bases in between. The length of the CDR3 is 15 residues. Germline V gene sequence: CDR1 SGHTS, CDR2 YDEGEE. This CDR3 is CASSSYRDTGSTQYF. CDR3 DNA: TGTGCCAGCAGCTCCTACCGGGACACTGGGAGTACGCAGTATTTT.

The V and J genes are TRBV4-3 and TRBJ2-3; 10 positions match TRBD2. The germline CDR1 and CDR2 sequences are LGHNA and YSLEER. J gave up 3 bases and V 0 bases, and 3 bases lay outside the gene matches. The CDR3 is 16 residues long. CDR3 loop: CASSQEASGSTDTQYF. The DNA of the CDR3 is TGCGCCAGCAGCCAAGAGGCTAGCGGGAGTACAGATACGCAGTATTTT.

This clone was recorded once. The chain recombines TRBV29-1 with TRBJ1-1; no firm D call. V gave up 5 bases and J gave up 7 bases, with 14 bases separating them. This CDR3 has 12 amino acids. The germline V gene encodes CDR1 SQVTM and CDR2 ANQGSEA. The chain's CDR3 is CSVYPGRNEAFF. CDR3 bases: TGCAGCGTTTATCCGGGAAGGAATGAAGCTTTCTTT.

With regard to this clone: This sample includes further DNA sequences coding for the same CDR3. The J gene is TRBJ2-1, the V gene TRBV30; 9 bases fit TRBD2. The CDR3 spans 15 residues. CDR1 GTSNPN and CDR2 SVGIG come from the germline V gene (reference sequence). The V gene end was trimmed by 0 bases and the J gene end by 4 bases; junction bases not matched to a gene: 4. The CDR3 protein is CAWSVLSGGYNEQFF. CDR3 DNA: TGTGCCTGGAGTGTACTCAGCGGGGGGTACAATGAGCAGTTCTTC. The variable domain in full, with the rest retrieved from reference TRBV30 and TRBJ2-1, is SQTIHQWPATLVQPVGSPLSLECTVEGTSNPNLYWYRQAAGRGLQLLFYSVGIGQISSEVPQNLSASRPQDRQFILSSKKLLLSDSGFYLCAWSVLSGGYNEQFFGPGTRLTVL.

The rearrangement links TRBV30 to TRBJ2-1; TRBD1 is a possible D gene (6 bases). The CDR3 is 12 residues long. Germline V gene sequence: CDR1 GTSNPN, CDR2 SVGIG (reference sequence). V lost 1 base, J lost 8 bases, and 9 bases lay in between. For the CDR3, the DNA is TGTGCCTGGAGTGCCCAGGGGTATGAGCAGTTCTTC. Residues: CAWSAQGYEQFF.

The chain is built from TRBV3-1 (or the pseudogene TRBV3-2) and TRBJ2-7, with TRBD1 matching 8 bases. The junction had 14 bases not matched to a gene; V was cut back by 3 bases and J by 1 base. Germline V gene data show CDR1 as LGHDT and CDR2 as YNNKEL (reference sequence). The CDR3 length is 18 residues. The CDR3 here is CASSQWVSTGGNSYEQYF. Written as DNA, the CDR3 is TGTGCCAGCAGCCAGTGGGTATCTACAGGGGGGAATTCCTACGAGCAGTACTTC.

The chain has TRBV5-8 and TRBJ1-2; tentative D call: TRBD1 (6 bases). CDR1 SGHTS and CDR2 YDEGEE come from the germline V gene. CDR3 length: 15 amino acids. The ends were cut back, 0 bases at V and 5 bases at J, with 14 bases in the middle. The CDR3 protein is CASSLVLGAIYGYTF. In nucleotides, the CDR3 is TGTGCCAGCAGCTTGGTTCTGGGGGCTATTTATGGCTACACCTTC.

This clone has more than one count but fewer than ten. J is TRBJ1-2 and V is TRBV9; D not certain. V was shortened by 0 bases and J by 6 bases, with 15 bases between the two germline ends. The CDR3 has 15 residues. The V gene's germline CDR1 is SGDLS and CDR2 YYNGEE. CDR3 amino acids: CASSVGLPPMNGYTF. Written as DNA, the CDR3 is TGTGCCAGCAGCGTAGGCCTACCCCCGATGAATGGCTACACCTTC.

This sequence joins TRBV5-5 and TRBJ1-5; no definite D call. Germline loops: CDR1 SGHKS, CDR2 YYEKEE (reference sequence). With 1 base removed from V and 3 bases from J, the gap between germline ends came to 8 bases. There are 14 residues in the CDR3. CDR3 nucleotides: TGTGCCAGCAGCTTGTCAGAAAACAATCAGCCCCAGCATTTT. As protein: CASSLSENNQPQHF.

V and J are TRBV29-1 and TRBJ1-3; the D gene is possibly TRBD1 (5 bases). There are 13 residues in the CDR3. The V gene's germline CDR1 is SQVTM and CDR2 ANQGSEA. V was cut by 5 bases and J by 0 bases, with 8 bases left in between. The DNA for the CDR3 is TGCAGCGTTACGACAGTCTCTGGAAACACCATATATTTT. Protein sequence: CSVTTVSGNTIYF.

A remark on this clone: The same CDR3 is also encoded by other DNA sequences in this sample. The chain joins TRBV27 to TRBJ2-1; 10 bases are a match to TRBD2. CDR3 length: 15 residues. V lost 4 bases to trimming and J lost 3 bases; unmatched junction nucleotides: 3. CDR1 is MNHEY and CDR2 is SMNVEV in the germline V gene (reference sequence). The CDR3 loop reads CASSSSSGSYNEQFF. The CDR3 bases are TGTGCCAGCAGTTCCTCTAGCGGGAGCTACAATGAGCAGTTCTTC.